This T cell receptor (beta chain) appears in the sequencing data of a study of regulatory T cells in long-lasting Graves disease (dated by TCRdb to the early 2020s). Regarding the study in general: Persistent Graves' disease was defined as antithyroid drug treatment for over 5 years with persistently positive TSH receptor autoantibodies. Peripheral blood TCR sequencing and RNA sequencing compared persistent Graves' disease patients with newly diagnosed Graves' disease patients. A total of around 35 samples underwent TCR sequencing, from roughly 13 patients with persistent Graves' disease and 20 or so patients with newly diagnosed Graves' disease. The study took place in China and was registered as a clinical trial. Persistent Graves' disease patients in the clinical cohort had taken antithyroid drugs for approximately ten years on average. General conclusions and limits of the study: The authors acknowledged the small sample size as a limitation that may reduce accuracy. Lower TCR Shannon entropy and fewer highly expanded clones were observed in persistent Graves' disease patients than in newly diagnosed patients, which suggested clonal expansion. More public clonotypes were shared among persistent patients (under 3,000) than among newly diagnosed patients (966). Because the primary lesion, thyroid tissue, could not be accessed, the study looked at peripheral blood alone. Sequencing and analysis were limited to the TCR beta chain. Preferential use of TRBV28, TRBJ1-2 and TRBJ2-5 was observed in persistent disease, whereas TRBV20-1 and TRBJ2-1 were favored in newly diagnosed disease.

At least ten counts were recorded for this clonotype. The specificity of this receptor is unknown. Base qualities are not provided; no much larger clone lies one nucleotide away. This specimen's time point label, per the study, means: persistent/refractory GD, antithyroid drugs over 5 years with positive TRAb. For both TCR sequencing and RNA sequencing, RNA was extracted from PBMCs using TRIzol. The diagnosis of Graves' disease followed American Thyroid Association guidelines. Recruitment of patients was carried out at an endocrinology department in Xi'an, China. From each patient, around 9.3 milliliters of peripheral blood was collected into an EDTA anticoagulant tube. Ficoll Paque Plus density gradient separation was used to isolate PBMCs, and no further T cell sorting was done. An Agilent 2100 Bioanalyzer and agarose gel were used to check RNA quality, and a NanoDrop 2000 was used to measure RNA concentration.

Trimming takes 2 bases off V and 2 bases off J; junction bases not matched to a gene: 6. From its cysteine to its phenylalanine, the CDR3 spans 15 amino acids. Only the CDR3 portion is preserved as DNA: 45 bases, with reading frame beginning at the first base. The germline V gene sets CDR1 to SGHAT and CDR2 to FQNNGV. Libraries were constructed by multiplex PCR. TCRdb records Illumina HiSeq 4000 as the sequencer. To build TCR beta libraries, CDR3 regions were amplified by Arm-PCR using iRepertoire HTBI primers. Gel purification was performed on PCR products prior to sequencing. From the authors' description of their analysis: Gene usage analysis of CDR3 amino acid clonotypes relied on the roughly 64 TRBV and 12 to 15 TRBJ segments identified across samples. COPE and FqMerger were used to merge the filtered high-quality paired reads into contigs. BLAST was used to align contigs to IMGT TRBV, TRBD and TRBJ reference genes, and CDR3 was defined according to IMGT. Any clonotype with a frequency above 0.1% was classified as a highly expanded clone. Repertoire diversity was measured by Shannon entropy, and V-J evenness by the Gini coefficient. A clonotype found in more than one individual was treated as public. TCRdb took the public reads, trimmed them with fastp at Q25, ran MiXCR for clone calling and kept in-frame beta chains. Each record represents a unique CDR3 protein, reported with the most common genes and DNA among its rows. The V and J calls reflect TCRdb's pipeline rather than the authors' work. Within this sample are around 450,000 distinct CDR3 sequences, with around a fifth of them counted one time only. Roughly 7% of the sample rests with the top ten.

The rearranged chain carries TRBV11-2 and TRBJ2-7; 7 bases in between match TRBD1. The receptor was isolated from a female donor with Graves disease. Sequencing was performed on peripheral blood mononuclear cells (PBMCs), taken when the disease was refractory, from a patient treated with antithyroid drugs. The CDR3 protein: CASSLTGERTYEQYF. The DNA sequence is given as TGTGCCAGCAGCTTAACAGGGGAAAGGACCTACGAGCAGTACTTC. With the rest looked up from the reference TRBV11-2 and TRBJ2-7 genes rather than sequenced, the full variable domain is EAGVAQSPRYKIIEKRQSVAFWCNPISGHATLYWYQQILGQGPKLLIQFQNNGVVDDSQLPKDRFSAERLKGVDSTLKIQPAKLEDSAVYLCASSLTGERTYEQYFGPGTRLTVT.